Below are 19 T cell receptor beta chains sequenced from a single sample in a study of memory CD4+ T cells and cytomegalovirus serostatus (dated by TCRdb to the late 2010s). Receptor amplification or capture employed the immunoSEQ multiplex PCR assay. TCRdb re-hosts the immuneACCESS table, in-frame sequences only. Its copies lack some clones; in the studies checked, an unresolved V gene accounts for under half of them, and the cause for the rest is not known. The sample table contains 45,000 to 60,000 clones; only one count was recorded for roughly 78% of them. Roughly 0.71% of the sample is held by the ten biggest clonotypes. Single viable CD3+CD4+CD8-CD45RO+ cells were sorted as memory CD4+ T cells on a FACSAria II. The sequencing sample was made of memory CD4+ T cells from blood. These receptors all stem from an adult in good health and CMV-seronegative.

The CDR3 protein is CASSIDTRSSGANVLTF. DNA of the CDR3: TGTGCCAGTAGTATAGATACAAGGAGCTCTGGGGCCAACGTCCTGACTTTC. The V and J genes are TRBV19 and TRBJ2-6; D is undetermined. The CDR3 length is 17 residues. Between the trimmed V and J ends, which lost 0 bases and 0 bases, there was a span of 9 bases. Per the germline V gene, CDR1 is LNHDA and CDR2 is SQIVND (reference sequence). The whole variable domain, filled in from reference TRBV19 and TRBJ2-6, reads DGGITQSPKYLFRKEGQNVTLSCEQNLNHDAMYWYRQDPGQGLRLIYYSQIVNDFQKGDIAEGYSVSREKKESFPLTVTSAQKNPTAFYLCASSIDTRSSGANVLTFGAGSRLTVL.

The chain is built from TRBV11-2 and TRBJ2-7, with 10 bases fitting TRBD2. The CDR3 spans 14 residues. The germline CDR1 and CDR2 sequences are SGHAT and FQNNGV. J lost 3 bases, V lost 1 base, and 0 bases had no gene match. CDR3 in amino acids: CASSLGTSGYEQYF. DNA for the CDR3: TGTGCCAGCAGCTTAGGGACTAGCGGCTACGAGCAGTACTTC.

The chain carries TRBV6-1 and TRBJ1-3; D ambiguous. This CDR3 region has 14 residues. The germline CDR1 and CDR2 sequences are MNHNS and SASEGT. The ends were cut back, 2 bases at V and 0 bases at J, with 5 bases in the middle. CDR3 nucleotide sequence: TGTGCCAGCAGTGAAAGACCCTCTGGAAACACCATATATTTT. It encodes CASSERPSGNTIYF.

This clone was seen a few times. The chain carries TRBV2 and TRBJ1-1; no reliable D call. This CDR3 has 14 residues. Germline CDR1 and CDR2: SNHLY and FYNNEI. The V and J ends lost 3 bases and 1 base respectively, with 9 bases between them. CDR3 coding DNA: TGTGCCAGCAGTGAGAGGCCTGGGAACACTGAAGCTTTCTTT. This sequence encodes CASSERPGNTEAFF.

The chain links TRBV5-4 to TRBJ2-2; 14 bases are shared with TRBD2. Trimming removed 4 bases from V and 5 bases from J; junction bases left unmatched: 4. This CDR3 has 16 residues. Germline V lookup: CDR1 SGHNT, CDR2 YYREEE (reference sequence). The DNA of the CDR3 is TGTGCCAGCAGCAAGGGACTAGCGGGAGTTACCGGGGAGCTGTTTTTT. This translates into CASSKGLAGVTGELFF. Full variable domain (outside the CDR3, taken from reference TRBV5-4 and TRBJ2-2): ETGVTQSPTHLIKTRGQQVTLRCSSQSGHNTVSWYQQALGQGPQFIFQYYREEENGRGNFPPRFSGLQFPNYSSELNVNALELDDSALYLCASSKGLAGVTGELFFGEGSRLTVL.

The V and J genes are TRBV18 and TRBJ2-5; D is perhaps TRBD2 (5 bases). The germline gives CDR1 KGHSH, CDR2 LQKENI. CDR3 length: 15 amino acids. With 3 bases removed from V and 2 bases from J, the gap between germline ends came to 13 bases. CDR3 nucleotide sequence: TGTGCCAGCTCACCGCCCGGGAAGCCTCAAGAGACCCAGTACTTC. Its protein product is CASSPPGKPQETQYF.

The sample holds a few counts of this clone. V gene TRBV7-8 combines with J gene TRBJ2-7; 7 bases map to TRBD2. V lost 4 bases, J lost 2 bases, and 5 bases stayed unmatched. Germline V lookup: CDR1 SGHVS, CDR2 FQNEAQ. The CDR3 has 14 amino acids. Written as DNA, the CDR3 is TGTGCCAGCAGCTCGGTTGGACTAGCCTACGAGCAGTACTTC. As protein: CASSSVGLAYEQYF.

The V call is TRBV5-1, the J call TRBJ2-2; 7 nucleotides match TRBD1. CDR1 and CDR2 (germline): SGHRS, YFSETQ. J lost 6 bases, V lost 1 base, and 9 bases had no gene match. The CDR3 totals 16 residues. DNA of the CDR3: TGCGCCAGCAGCTTGTCCGACAGGGATATATCCGGGGAGCTGTTTTTT. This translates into CASSLSDRDISGELFF.

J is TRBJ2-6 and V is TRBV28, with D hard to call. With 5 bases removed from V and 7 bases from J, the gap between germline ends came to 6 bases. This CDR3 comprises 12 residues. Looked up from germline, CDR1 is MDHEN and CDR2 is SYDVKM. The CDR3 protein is CASSRVANVLTF. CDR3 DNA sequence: TGTGCCAGCAGTCGGGTAGCCAACGTCCTGACTTTC.

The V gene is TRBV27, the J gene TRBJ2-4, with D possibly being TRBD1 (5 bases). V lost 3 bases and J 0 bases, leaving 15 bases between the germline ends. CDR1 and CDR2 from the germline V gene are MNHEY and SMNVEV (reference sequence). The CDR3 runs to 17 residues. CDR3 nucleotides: TGTGCCAGCAGTTTTGAGACAGCTCTCCTAGCCAAAAACATTCAGTACTTC. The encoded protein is CASSFETALLAKNIQYF.

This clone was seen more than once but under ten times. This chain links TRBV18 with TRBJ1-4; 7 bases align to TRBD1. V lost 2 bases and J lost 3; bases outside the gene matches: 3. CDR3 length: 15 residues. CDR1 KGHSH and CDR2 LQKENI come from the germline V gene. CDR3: CASSPRGTANEKLFF. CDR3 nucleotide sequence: TGTGCCAGCTCACCAAGGGGGACAGCTAATGAAAAACTGTTTTTT.

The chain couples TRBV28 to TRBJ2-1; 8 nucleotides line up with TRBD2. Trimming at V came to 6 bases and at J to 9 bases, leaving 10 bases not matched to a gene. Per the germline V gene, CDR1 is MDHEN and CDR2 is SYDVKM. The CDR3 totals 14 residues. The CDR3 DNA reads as TGTGCCAGCAGCAAAACAGGACTAGCCGGTGAGCAGTTCTTC. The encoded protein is CASSKTGLAGEQFF.

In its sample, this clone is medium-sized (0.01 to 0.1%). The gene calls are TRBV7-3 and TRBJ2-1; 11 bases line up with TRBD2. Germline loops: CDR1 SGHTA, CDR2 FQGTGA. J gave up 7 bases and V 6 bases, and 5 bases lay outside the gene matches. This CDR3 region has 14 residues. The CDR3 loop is CASSTSGSMNEQFF. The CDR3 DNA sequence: TGTGCCAGCAGTACTAGCGGGAGTATGAATGAGCAGTTCTTC.

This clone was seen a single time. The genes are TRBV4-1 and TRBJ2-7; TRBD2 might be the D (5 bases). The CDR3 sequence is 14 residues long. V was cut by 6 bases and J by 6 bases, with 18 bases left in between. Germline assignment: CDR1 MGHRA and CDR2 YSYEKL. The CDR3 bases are TGCGCCAGCAGATCCCCCGGGTTGGGGAGCGAGCAGTACTTC. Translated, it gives CASRSPGLGSEQYF.

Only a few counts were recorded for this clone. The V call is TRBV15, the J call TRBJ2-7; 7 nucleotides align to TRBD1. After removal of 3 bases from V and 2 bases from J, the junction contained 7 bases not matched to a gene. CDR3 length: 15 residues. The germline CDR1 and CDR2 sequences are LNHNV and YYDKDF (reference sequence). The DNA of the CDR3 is TGTGCCACCAGCAGCCACCAACAGGGGCCCTACGAGCAGTACTTC. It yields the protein CATSSHQQGPYEQYF.

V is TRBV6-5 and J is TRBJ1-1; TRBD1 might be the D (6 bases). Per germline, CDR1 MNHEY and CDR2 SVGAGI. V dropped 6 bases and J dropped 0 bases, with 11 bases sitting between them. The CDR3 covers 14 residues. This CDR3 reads CASRLQGLNTEAFF. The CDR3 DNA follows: TGTGCCAGCAGACTGCAGGGGTTGAACACTGAAGCTTTCTTT.

This CDR3 is CSASPHTDTQYF. CDR3 nucleotide sequence: TGCAGCGCCTCCCCCCACACAGATACGCAGTATTTT. The V and J genes are TRBV29-1 and TRBJ2-3; D gene uncertain. V gave up 7 bases and J gave up 2 bases, with 10 bases separating them. Looked up from germline, CDR1 is SQVTM and CDR2 is ANQGSEA. This CDR3 is built from 12 residues.

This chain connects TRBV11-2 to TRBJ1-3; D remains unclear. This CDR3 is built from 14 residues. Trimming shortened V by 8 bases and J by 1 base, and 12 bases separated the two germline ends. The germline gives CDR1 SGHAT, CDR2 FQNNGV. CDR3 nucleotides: TGTGCCAGCTCGTGGGGTTATTCTGGAAACACCATATATTTT. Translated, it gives CASSWGYSGNTIYF.

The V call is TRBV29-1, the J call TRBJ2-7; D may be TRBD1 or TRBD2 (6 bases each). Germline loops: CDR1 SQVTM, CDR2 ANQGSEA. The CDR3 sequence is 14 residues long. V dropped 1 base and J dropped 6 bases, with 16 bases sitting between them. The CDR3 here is CSVEGGQGRSEQYF. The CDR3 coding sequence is TGCAGCGTTGAAGGTGGGCAGGGGAGGTCCGAGCAGTACTTC.